These 26 T cell receptor beta chains share one sample of origin, sequenced in a study of identical twins. TCRdb re-derived calls from the 5' RACE reads in MiXCR, one entry per CDR3 protein. The sample lists 650,000 to 750,000 distinct CDR3 sequences, 21% occurring once. Separately, the same data were catalogued under a study of T cells expressing NK-cell markers.

What was sequenced was PBMCs. All receptors come from a woman younger than 30 in good health.

This chain joins TRBV12-3 or TRBV12-4 and TRBJ2-3; the match to TRBD2 covers 7 bases. CDR3 size: 16 residues. V lost 4 bases and J lost 1; bases outside the gene matches: 8. The CDR3 here is CASSSTSAGRTDTQYF. In DNA form, the CDR3 reads TGTGCCAGCAGTTCTACTAGCGCCGGCCGCACAGATACGCAGTATTTT.

The V gene is TRBV25-1, the J gene TRBJ1-5; D is ambiguous. Trimming stripped 5 bases from V and 7 bases from J, with 15 bases between. The CDR3 totals 14 residues. CDR1 is MGHDK and CDR2 is SYGVNS in the germline V gene. DNA of the CDR3: TGTGCCAGCAGTTCAGGATCCTCCAGGCAGCCCCAGCATTTT. It encodes CASSSGSSRQPQHF.

The chain employs TRBV29-1 and TRBJ1-1, with 9 bases lining up with TRBD1. V gave up 2 bases and J gave up 8 bases; unmatched junction bases: 6. Germline CDR1 is SQVTM and CDR2 is ANQGSEA. This CDR3 is built from 13 residues. The CDR3: CSVESDRGREAFF. The CDR3 DNA reads TGCAGCGTTGAATCGGACAGGGGTCGGGAAGCTTTCTTT. Looking up the rest from reference TRBV29-1 and TRBJ1-1 gives the full variable domain: SAVISQKPSRDICQRGTSLTIQCQVDSQVTMMFWYRQQPGQSLTLIATANQGSEATYESGFVIDKFPISRPNLTFSTLTVSNMSPEDSSIYLCSVESDRGREAFFGQGTRLTVV.

The chain joins TRBV5-1 to TRBJ2-3; perhaps TRBD2 as D (6 bases). Germline-derived CDR1 and CDR2 are SGHRS and YFSETQ. The V gene lost 3 bases and the J gene lost 4 bases, with 12 bases spanning the gap. The CDR3 covers 14 residues. The CDR3: CASSSPSVPDTQYF. CDR3 in DNA: TGCGCCAGCAGCTCCCCTAGCGTCCCAGATACGCAGTATTTT. Using reference TRBV5-1 and TRBJ2-3 for the parts outside the CDR3, the full variable domain is KAGVTQTPRYLIKTRGQQVTLSCSPISGHRSVSWYQQTPGQGLQFLFEYFSETQRNKGNFPGRFSGRQFSNSRSEMNVSTLELGDSALYLCASSSPSVPDTQYFGPGTRLTVL.

The rearrangement links TRBV4-3 to TRBJ2-7; the D is unclear. Germline values: CDR1 LGHNA, CDR2 YSLEER. The V gene lost 4 bases and the J gene lost 4 bases, with 11 bases spanning the gap. The CDR3 is made up of 13 amino acids. CDR3 coding DNA: TGCGCCAGCAGCCTGCTGAGGTATTACGAGCAGTACTTC. Protein product: CASSLLRYYEQYF.

This chain uses TRBV6-5 with TRBJ2-2; D tentatively reads TRBD1 or TRBD2 (7 bases each). The CDR3 has 15 residues. Germline CDR1 and CDR2: MNHEY and SVGAGI. Trimming removed 3 bases from V and 5 bases from J, with 13 bases in between. CDR3 coding DNA: TGTGCCAGCAGTTATCAGGGGGAGGGGACCGGGGAGCTGTTTTTT. Its translation: CASSYQGEGTGELFF.

In its sample, this clonotype was seen a few times. V is TRBV29-1 and J is TRBJ2-4; maybe TRBD1 (6 bases). V dropped 7 bases and J dropped 0 bases, with 13 bases sitting between them. Germline V gene sequence: CDR1 SQVTM, CDR2 ANQGSEA. CDR3 size: 14 residues. DNA of the CDR3: TGCAGCGCACTCCCGACAGGAGCCAAAAACATTCAGTACTTC. Protein product: CSALPTGAKNIQYF.

This clonotype turned up a few times. The CDR3 DNA reads as TGTGCCAGCAGCCATGTCTCCGGGTTGAGCACAGATACGCAGTATTTT. It codes for CASSHVSGLSTDTQYF. The chain couples TRBV7-3 to TRBJ2-3; D call uncertain. Germline V gives CDR1 SGHTA, CDR2 FQGTGA. Trimming took off 5 bases at V and 0 bases at J, with 15 bases between the two ends. The CDR3 covers 16 residues.

This clonotype was seen more than once but under ten times. J is TRBJ2-2 and V is TRBV29-1, with TRBD2 identical over 8 bases. CDR1 SQVTM and CDR2 ANQGSEA come from the germline V gene. The CDR3 runs to 14 residues. V lost 4 bases to trimming and J lost 5 bases; unmatched junction nucleotides: 6. The CDR3 loop reads CSVVRAGATGELFF. CDR3 in DNA: TGCAGCGTTGTCCGAGCGGGAGCGACCGGGGAGCTGTTTTTT.

The sample holds a few counts of this clonotype. The chain is built from TRBV4-1 and TRBJ2-1, with unresolved D. This CDR3 contains 16 residues. Per the germline V gene, CDR1 is MGHRA and CDR2 is YSYEKL. V was shortened by 0 bases and J by 8 bases, with 17 bases between the two germline ends. The chain's CDR3 is CASSQDLGSLGYEQFF. CDR3 DNA: TGCGCCAGCAGCCAAGATCTTGGCAGCTTAGGATATGAGCAGTTCTTC.

There are many counts of this clonotype. The chain couples TRBV5-1 to TRBJ2-1, with TRBD2 matching over 12 bases. The V gene's germline CDR1 is SGHRS and CDR2 YFSETQ. The CDR3 has 15 amino acids. The ends lost 2 bases at V and 8 bases at J; junction bases unmatched: 5. The CDR3 sequence is CASSLPSGRADEQFF. Here the CDR3 DNA reads TGCGCCAGCAGCTTACCTAGCGGGAGGGCCGATGAGCAGTTCTTC.

CDR3 bases: TGTGCCTGGAGTGATACAGGGAACACTGAAGCTTTCTTT. This sequence encodes CAWSDTGNTEAFF. The chain carries TRBV30 and TRBJ1-1, with D possibly being TRBD1 (5 bases). This CDR3 contains 13 residues. Germline CDR1 and CDR2: GTSNPN and SVGIG (reference sequence). Trimming removed 1 base at V and 1 base at J, with 7 bases between.

The chain couples TRBV6-5 to TRBJ1-6; tentatively, D is TRBD1 (6 bases). The V end lost 1 base, the J end lost 6 bases, and 10 bases lay between the germline ends. CDR3 length equals 15 residues. Looked up from germline, CDR1 is MNHEY and CDR2 is SVGAGI. The CDR3 region is CASSYYPRGNSPLHF. The CDR3 DNA is TGTGCCAGCAGTTACTACCCCAGGGGTAATTCACCCCTCCACTTT.

This clonotype has a handful of counts. This sequence joins TRBV21-1 and TRBJ2-1; the listed D gene, TRBD2, was not tested against the DNA. TRBV21-1 is a pseudogene segment. This CDR3 contains 18 residues. CDR3 amino acids: CASSKPPRLAGAWNEQFF. CDR3 nucleotides: TGTGCCAGCAGCAAACCCCCCAGACTAGCGGGGGCTTGGAATGAGCAGTTCTTC.

This clonotype was detected a few times. The chain couples TRBV6-5 to TRBJ1-1; TRBD1 aligns across 7 bases. Germline values: CDR1 MNHEY, CDR2 SVGAGI. V dropped 8 bases and J dropped 11; count of bases not matched to a gene: 5. CDR3 length equals 10 residues. For the CDR3, the DNA is TGTGCCAGCGGGGACAGTCGGGCTTTCTTT. Translated: CASGDSRAFF.

This clonotype has only a few counts. The rearrangement joins TRBV7-9 to TRBJ1-4; unclear D gene. Germline CDR1 SEHNR, CDR2 FQNEAQ (reference sequence). The V gene lost 1 base and the J gene lost 4 bases, with 7 bases spanning the gap. The CDR3 is made up of 14 amino acids. For the CDR3, the DNA is TGTGCCAGCAGCTTAGGCGGCAATAATGAAAAACTGTTTTTT. Translated, it gives CASSLGGNNEKLFF.

This clonotype was seen only a few times. This chain connects TRBV11-1 to TRBJ2-3; 7 bases line up with TRBD1. The trim removed 4 bases at V and 7 bases at J, leaving 20 bases unmatched. CDR3 length equals 18 residues. Germline V gene lookup returns CDR1 SGHAT and CDR2 FQDESV (reference sequence). This CDR3 is CASSSPAHPTGMRNTQYF. The CDR3, as DNA: TGTGCCAGCAGCTCCCCAGCCCACCCGACAGGGATGAGGAATACGCAGTATTTT.

This chain uses TRBV29-1 with TRBJ2-7; 8 nucleotides align to TRBD1. Per the germline V gene, CDR1 is SQVTM and CDR2 is ANQGSEA. Trimming cost V 7 bases and J 1 base; bases outside gene matches: 9. This CDR3 contains 14 residues. The CDR3: CSGRTGFGSYEQYF. For the CDR3, the DNA is TGCAGCGGCAGGACAGGGTTTGGGTCCTACGAGCAGTACTTC.

This clonotype was recorded a few times. This chain joins TRBV19 and TRBJ2-7, with 10 bases matching TRBD1. This CDR3 has 13 residues. Per the germline V gene, CDR1 is LNHDA and CDR2 is SQIVND (reference sequence). With V trimmed by 9 bases and J by 4 bases, 6 bases remained unmatched. CDR3 sequence (DNA): TGTGCCAGCGGGGACAGGGGTCAATACGAGCAGTACTTC. Its protein is CASGDRGQYEQYF. Complete variable domain (other parts from reference TRBV19 and TRBJ2-7): DGGITQSPKYLFRKEGQNVTLSCEQNLNHDAMYWYRQDPGQGLRLIYYSQIVNDFQKGDIAEGYSVSREKKESFPLTVTSAQKNPTAFYLCASGDRGQYEQYFGPGTRLTVT.

This clonotype came up many times. The chain employs TRBV20-1 and TRBJ2-1, with D unresolved. The CDR3 is made up of 12 amino acids. Trimming cost V 5 bases and J 8 bases, with 13 bases left between them. The germline V gene encodes CDR1 DFQATT and CDR2 SNEGSKA (reference sequence). In DNA form, the CDR3 reads TGCAGTGCTTACCCGGCCGCCCATGAGCAGTTCTTC. Encoded protein: CSAYPAAHEQFF.

J is TRBJ2-1 and V is TRBV27, with a weak D call TRBD2 (5 bases). V was cut by 2 bases and J by 0 bases, with 11 bases left in between. Germline V gene lookup returns CDR1 MNHEY and CDR2 SMNVEV (reference sequence). CDR3 length: 16 residues. The CDR3 loop is CASSLSGTASYNEQFF. For the CDR3, the DNA is TGTGCCAGCAGTTTAAGCGGAACGGCCTCCTACAATGAGCAGTTCTTC.

This CDR3 is CASSLGGSGLGRVNTEAFF. Written as DNA, the CDR3 is TGTGCCAGCAGCTTAGGAGGGAGTGGTCTAGGAAGGGTGAACACTGAAGCTTTCTTT. This chain links TRBV11-2 with TRBJ1-1; no definite D call. Per germline, CDR1 SGHAT and CDR2 FQNNGV. There are 19 residues in the CDR3. The V and J ends lost 1 base and 0 bases respectively, with 21 bases between them.

The chain carries TRBV20-1 and TRBJ2-3, with 7 bases that match TRBD2. The V gene's germline CDR1 is DFQATT and CDR2 SNEGSKA (reference sequence). V dropped 6 bases and J dropped 4; count of bases not matched to a gene: 13. The CDR3 contains 15 residues. CDR3 bases: TGCAGTGCCCCCTCCGGCGGGAGTATCCCAGATACGCAGTATTTT. Residues: CSAPSGGSIPDTQYF.

There are many counts of this clonotype. The chain uses TRBV12-3 or TRBV12-4 and TRBJ1-1, with 7 bases matching TRBD1. CDR3 length: 15 amino acids. Trimming cost V 6 bases and J 1 base; bases outside gene matches: 8. CDR3 protein: CASSPRQGSNTEAFF. CDR3 DNA sequence: TGTGCCAGCAGCCCGAGACAGGGTTCGAACACTGAAGCTTTCTTT.

This clonotype was counted only a few times. The rearrangement links TRBV4-2 to TRBJ2-1; D not resolved. Germline V CDR1 and CDR2: LGHNA, YNFKEQ. This CDR3 spans 13 amino acids. V was clipped by 0 bases and J by 4 bases, with 4 bases between them. This chain's CDR3 is CASSQDWYNEQFF. The CDR3 DNA is TGTGCCAGCAGCCAAGATTGGTACAATGAGCAGTTCTTC.

V gene TRBV20-1 combines with J gene TRBJ1-2; D remains ambiguous. The CDR3 contains 10 residues. V was trimmed by 5 bases and J by 4 bases, leaving 5 bases between them. Germline V gene lookup returns CDR1 DFQATT and CDR2 SNEGSKA (reference sequence). The CDR3 DNA reads TGCAGTGCTTGGATCTATGGCTACACCTTC. Amino acid sequence: CSAWIYGYTF.